The 22 T cell receptor beta chains reported below all come from one sample, sequenced in a study of T-cell memory formation after mild COVID-19. TCRdb reanalysed the 5' RACE reads using MiXCR and keeps one entry per CDR3 protein. The sample carries hundreds of thousands of distinct CDR3 sequences, approximately 18% recorded once. The source material was PBMCs or a T cell subset sorted from them (not recorded which). Every receptor here comes from an adult woman who had mild COVID-19 (a few samples of this study predate the infection). Cell type and time point are not known.

The V call is TRBV24-1, the J call TRBJ2-1, with 10 bases identical to TRBD2. This CDR3 has 16 residues. The V gene end was trimmed by 1 base and the J gene end by 7 bases; junction bases not matched to a gene: 6. The V gene's germline CDR1 is KGHDR and CDR2 SFDVKD. The CDR3 spells CATSDFASGSVNEQFF. The CDR3, as DNA: TGTGCCACCAGTGATTTTGCTAGCGGGAGTGTAAATGAGCAGTTCTTC.

This clonotype was counted at least ten times. The chain links TRBV29-1 to TRBJ2-7; D is possibly TRBD2 (5 bases). The CDR3 runs 11 residues. Trimming took off 2 bases at V and 5 bases at J, with 7 bases between the two ends. Per germline, CDR1 SQVTM and CDR2 ANQGSEA. This CDR3 reads CSVEYGDEQYF. CDR3 coding DNA: TGCAGCGTTGAATACGGGGACGAGCAGTACTTC.

This clonotype was seen only a few times. The chain recombines TRBV2 with TRBJ1-2, with TRBD1 as a possible D gene (5 bases). Germline V gene data show CDR1 as SNHLY and CDR2 as FYNNEI. The CDR3 is made up of 15 amino acids. V was pared by 6 bases and J by 3 bases, with 17 bases between. CDR3 sequence reads: CASSPWASRDYGYTF. The CDR3 bases are TGTGCCAGCAGCCCTTGGGCCTCCAGGGACTATGGCTACACCTTC.

This clonotype occurred a few times. V usage is TRBV6-2 or TRBV6-3 and J usage is TRBJ2-2; either TRBD1 or TRBD2 may fit D (6 bases each). Trimming left V 11 bases short and J 2 bases short, with 15 bases between. Germline assignment: CDR1 MNHEY and CDR2 SVGEGT. CDR3 length equals 14 residues. The CDR3 region is CAGGEQGNTGELFF. CDR3 sequence (DNA): TGTGCCGGCGGGGAACAGGGTAACACCGGGGAGCTGTTTTTT.

This chain connects TRBV4-2 to TRBJ2-7; 10 bases agree with TRBD2. V shed 0 bases, J shed 2 bases, and the junction held 7 bases outside the gene matches. Per the germline V gene, CDR1 is LGHNA and CDR2 is YNFKEQ. CDR3 length equals 17 residues. In nucleotides, the CDR3 is TGTGCCAGCAGCCAAGAGGGAGGGACTAGCGCGACCTACGAGCAGTACTTC. Translated: CASSQEGGTSATYEQYF.

The genes are TRBV5-1 and TRBJ2-3; 13 nucleotides match TRBD2. J lost 3 bases, V lost 4 bases, and 5 bases had no gene match. The CDR3 covers 16 residues. Germline V lookup: CDR1 SGHRS, CDR2 YFSETQ. DNA of the CDR3: TGCGCCAGCAGCCCCAGGACTAGCGGGGGAACAGATACGCAGTATTTT. Translating it yields CASSPRTSGGTDTQYF.

This clonotype was seen more than once but under ten times. The rearrangement uses TRBV12-3 or TRBV12-4 and TRBJ2-7, with TRBD1 matching 7 bases. CDR3 length equals 15 residues. V was clipped by 3 bases and J by 2 bases; unmatched bases: 7. The CDR3 nucleotides are TGTGCCAGCAGTTTCTCGGACAGGAGTACCTACGAGCAGTACTTC. Residues: CASSFSDRSTYEQYF.

The chain couples TRBV7-6 to TRBJ2-7, with D unclear. V was trimmed by 3 bases and J by 3 bases, leaving 9 bases between them. This CDR3 is 13 amino acids long. Germline CDR1 is SGHVS and CDR2 is FNYEAQ. CDR3 loop: CASSLSDRYEQYF. The CDR3 bases are TGTGCCAGCAGCTTGTCCGATCGCTACGAGCAGTACTTC. The variable domain in full, completed from reference TRBV7-6 and TRBJ2-7, reads GAGVSQSPRYKVTKRGQDVALRCDPISGHVSLYWYRQALGQGPEFLTYFNYEAQQDKSGLPNDRFSAERPEGSISTLTIQRTEQRDSAMYRCASSLSDRYEQYFGPGTRLTVT.

This clonotype was seen a few times. This chain uses TRBV12-3 or TRBV12-4 with TRBJ2-2; 7 nucleotides match TRBD2. This CDR3 spans 14 amino acids. Trimming at V came to 3 bases and at J to 6 bases, leaving 4 bases not matched to a gene. CDR3 sequence (DNA): TGTGCCAGCAGTTTCGCGGGGGTAGCCGGGGAGCTGTTTTTT. The encoded protein is CASSFAGVAGELFF.

This clonotype was counted ten times or more. The chain uses TRBV12-3 or TRBV12-4 and TRBJ1-4; D is unclear. CDR3 length: 14 residues. Trimming took 3 bases from V and 7 from J, leaving 12 bases between them. The CDR3 sequence: CASSFTLESEKLFF. For the CDR3, the DNA is TGTGCCAGCAGTTTTACGTTGGAGAGTGAAAAACTGTTTTTT.

Concerning this clonotype: A much larger clone differs from this one at a single base, so this may be a read error. V is TRBV7-3 and J is TRBJ2-3, with D unclear. The V end lost 0 bases, the J end lost 2 bases, and 9 bases lay between the germline ends. Germline V gives CDR1 SGHTA, CDR2 FQGTGA. The CDR3 runs 15 residues. The CDR3 sequence is CASSLTIGLTDTQYF. The CDR3, as DNA: TGTGCCAGCAGCTTAACTATCGGCCTCACAGATACGCAGTATTTT.

The V and J genes are TRBV12-3 or TRBV12-4 and TRBJ2-1; TRBD2 agrees at 8 bases. The V and J ends lost 6 bases and 1 base, in that order; junction bases with no gene match: 8. The CDR3 loop spans 16 amino acids. The DNA of the CDR3 is TGTGCCAGCAGCACCGGAGCGGGGGTATCCTACAATGAGCAGTTCTTC. Protein: CASSTGAGVSYNEQFF.

This clonotype appeared a few times. This rearrangement joins TRBV7-9 to TRBJ2-5; D is perhaps TRBD1 or TRBD2 (7 bases each). The CDR3 contains 16 residues. V lost 1 base, J lost 2 bases, and 14 bases lay in between. Germline lookup yields CDR1 SEHNR and CDR2 FQNEAQ (reference sequence). The CDR3 nucleotides read TGTGCCAGCAGCTTAGGCGGCAGGGGGGGGCAAGAGACCCAGTACTTC. Protein: CASSLGGRGGQETQYF.

This clonotype occurred a few times. The chain uses TRBV12-3 or TRBV12-4 and TRBJ2-1; the D is unclear. Between the trimmed V and J ends, which lost 5 bases and 6 bases, there was a span of 14 bases. The CDR3 totals 14 residues. The CDR3: CASSPARWPNEQFF. CDR3 coding DNA: TGTGCCAGCAGTCCGGCCAGGTGGCCCAATGAGCAGTTCTTC.

The chain combines TRBV7-9 with TRBJ1-1; 7 bases line up with TRBD1. V trimming: 2 bases; J trimming: 3 bases; junction bases outside the gene matches: 12. Germline CDR1 SEHNR, CDR2 FQNEAQ (reference sequence). The CDR3 length is 17 residues. The CDR3 DNA sequence: TGTGCCAGCAGCTTAAATGTTCCCAGGGGGGAGGACACTGAAGCTTTCTTT. This gives the protein CASSLNVPRGEDTEAFF.

Only a few counts were recorded for this clonotype. The chain couples TRBV6-5 to TRBJ2-2; maybe TRBD2 (5 bases). The CDR3 extends over 16 amino acids. Germline V gene lookup returns CDR1 MNHEY and CDR2 SVGAGI. Trimming pared 4 bases from V and 4 bases from J, leaving 16 bases between. The CDR3 sequence: CASSSIGIYFTGELFF. The CDR3 DNA sequence: TGTGCCAGCAGTTCCATCGGGATTTACTTCACCGGGGAGCTGTTTTTT.

The chain couples TRBV4-1 to TRBJ2-4; D is unresolved. Deletions cut 1 base from V and 11 bases from J, with 6 bases between. Germline V gene lookup returns CDR1 MGHRA and CDR2 YSYEKL. This CDR3 spans 11 amino acids. CDR3 in amino acids: CASSQGGFQYF. The CDR3 bases are TGCGCCAGCAGCCAAGGGGGATTTCAGTACTTC.

The gene calls are TRBV7-2 and TRBJ2-2; D is perhaps TRBD2 (6 bases). Trimming stripped 1 base from V and 4 bases from J, with 13 bases between. The germline CDR1 and CDR2 sequences are SGHTA and FQGNSA. This CDR3 is 16 amino acids long. CDR3 region: CASSLGRVQGTGELFF. The DNA for the CDR3 is TGTGCCAGCAGCTTAGGGAGGGTCCAGGGCACCGGGGAGCTGTTTTTT. Together with reference TRBV7-2 and TRBJ2-2, the CDR3 gives the full variable domain: GAGVSQSPSNKVTEKGKDVELRCDPISGHTALYWYRQSLGQGLEFLIYFQGNSAPDKSGLPSDRFSAERTGGSVSTLTIQRTQQEDSAVYLCASSLGRVQGTGELFFGEGSRLTVL.

The chain combines TRBV3-1 with TRBJ2-7, with no clear D. Germline V gene lookup returns CDR1 LGHDT and CDR2 YNNKEL (reference sequence). V lost 0 bases and J 6 bases, leaving 9 bases between the germline ends. The CDR3 covers 13 residues. The CDR3: CASSQEGTVEQYF. CDR3 coding DNA: TGTGCCAGCAGCCAAGAGGGCACAGTCGAGCAGTACTTC.

The chain links TRBV7-3 to TRBJ1-2, with a possible D match to TRBD1 (6 bases). Trimming took 5 bases from V and 4 from J, leaving 11 bases between them. This CDR3 comprises 13 residues. In germline, CDR1 is SGHTA, CDR2 FQGTGA. The CDR3 sequence is CASSPTGFYGYTF. Here the CDR3 DNA reads TGTGCCAGCAGCCCCACAGGGTTCTATGGCTACACCTTC. Based on the CDR3 plus reference TRBV7-3 and TRBJ1-2, the full variable domain is GAGVSQTPSNKVTEKGKYVELRCDPISGHTALYWYRQSLGQGPEFLIYFQGTGAADDSGLPNDRFFAVRPEGSVSTLKIQRTERGDSAVYLCASSPTGFYGYTFGSGTRLTVV.

The sample holds a few counts of this clonotype. This chain connects TRBV13 to TRBJ2-7; tentative D call: TRBD1 (6 bases). The CDR3 has 15 residues. Between the trimmed V and J ends, which lost 5 bases and 0 bases, there was a span of 14 bases. The germline gives CDR1 PRHDT, CDR2 FYEKMQ (reference sequence). The CDR3 protein is CASSAGDKDSYEQYF. As DNA, the CDR3 is TGTGCCAGCAGCGCCGGGGACAAAGACTCCTACGAGCAGTACTTC.

This clonotype was counted a few times. The chain links TRBV5-1 to TRBJ2-3, with D tentatively TRBD1 (6 bases). Germline values: CDR1 SGHRS, CDR2 YFSETQ. Deletions cut 2 bases from V and 0 bases from J, with 10 bases between. The CDR3 loop spans 15 amino acids. The CDR3 reads CASSLLQGSTDTQYF. Here the CDR3 DNA reads TGCGCCAGCAGCTTACTACAGGGAAGCACAGATACGCAGTATTTT. Full variable domain (remainder filled in from reference TRBV5-1 and TRBJ2-3): KAGVTQTPRYLIKTRGQQVTLSCSPISGHRSVSWYQQTPGQGLQFLFEYFSETQRNKGNFPGRFSGRQFSNSRSEMNVSTLELGDSALYLCASSLLQGSTDTQYFGPGTRLTVL.